Sequencing of this TCR beta chain was carried out in a study of T-cell reconstitution after alpha-beta-depleted transplantation in children (dated by TCRdb to 2016 to 2018). Notes on the research overall: The study quantitatively tracked T-cell immune reconstitution after TCRalphabeta/CD19-depleted allogeneic hematopoietic cell transplantation in children using TCR repertoire profiling.

The method was PCR. The instrument given in TCRdb is Illumina HiSeq 2500. TCR libraries were prepared with molecular barcoding, using unique molecular identifiers to normalize TCRbeta repertoire quantification. TCRdb reprocessing: public reads trimmed at Q25 with fastp, clones called with MiXCR, in-frame beta chains kept. Records with the same CDR3 protein are collapsed into one entry carrying the most frequent genes and DNA. The sample table shows roughly 400,000 distinct CDR3 sequences, and about a fifth are seen once. 3.8% of the sample rests with the top ten. V is trimmed back by 2 bases and J by 4 bases, and the junction contains 9 bases that no gene match accounts for. Counted from cysteine to phenylalanine, this CDR3 has 16 amino acids. CDR3 DNA is the only sequence kept; it has 48 bases, read in frame from the first base. In the germline V gene, CDR1 corresponds to LGHNA and CDR2 to YSLEER.

This clonotype was seen ten or more times. What antigen it recognizes has not been identified. Qualities for individual bases were not recorded, and no much larger clone is one base off. The starting material was PBMCs from the stem cell graft donor, obtained from the stem cell graft. This TCR was sampled from a human donor who donated a stem cell graft to a child with acute myeloid leukemia. This sequence uses TRBV4-3 and TRBJ2-7; TRBD1 agrees with 9 junctional bases. The DNA sequence reads TGCGCCAGCAGCCAACGAAGACAGGGGGGTAGGTACGAGCAGTACTTC. This yields the protein CASSQRRQGGRYEQYF.